Listed below are T cell receptor beta chains from one sample, sequenced in a study of cytomegalovirus exposure and HLA in healthy donors. Clones were read by immunoSEQ multiplex PCR, and TCRdb kept only the in-frame ones, dropping some. The profile shows 90,000 to 140,000 clones, 76% of them singletons. The specimen sequenced was PBMCs. The receptors originated from a man aged 40-55 years in good health and CMV-seropositive. The conserved cysteine and the conserved F or W are not part of the CDR3 here. The order of the fields is V gene, J gene, CDR3 protein.

TRBV19	TRBJ2-2	ASIKQLNTGELF
TRBV2	TRBJ1-4	ASRGGPQAPREKLF
TRBV4-1	TRBJ2-7	ASSPTIPSYEQY
TRBV11-1	TRBJ2-1	ATRGGGLGDNEQF
TRBV19	TRBJ1-1	ASSLQGAEAF
TRBV2	TRBJ1-6	ASSYRGVNSPLH
TRBV7-9	TRBJ1-4	ASSLGVTTGGEKLF
TRBV7-8	TRBJ1-6	ASSLGGQGTPLH
TRBV5-1	TRBJ2-1	ASSLQPKRGSSYNEQF
TRBV15	TRBJ1-6	ASATWENSPLH
TRBV7-2	TRBJ2-1	ASRLLTRDYNEQF
TRBV9	TRBJ1-1	ASSVTALNTEAF
TRBV7-7	TRBJ2-5	ASSSTSGGPEETQY
TRBV6-8	TRBJ2-5	ASSYKIGQVETQY
TRBV29-1	TRBJ2-1	SVEGQGVSSYNEQF
TRBV30	TRBJ2-2	AWNVAYTGELF
TRBV5-6	TRBJ2-3	ASSLGDSLGTDTQY
TRBV6-1	TRBJ2-1	ASSARLAIDEQF
TRBV11-2	TRBJ1-1	ASSYDGGVTEAF
TRBV7-6	TRBJ1-1	ASSLVTGGGTEAF
TRBV18	TRBJ2-7	ASSPGTGSSYEQY
TRBV5-1	TRBJ1-2	ASSRTGSDGYT
TRBV6-5	TRBJ2-2	ASSYAVNTGELF
TRBV7-2	TRBJ2-2	ASSPRQGDELF
TRBV2	TRBJ1-4	ASSRQGTNEKLF
TRBV4-3	TRBJ2-1	ASSQDHGVSYNEQF
TRBV28	TRBJ1-1	ASRSREGGTEAF
TRBV4-2	TRBJ2-2	ASSPDPLAGTNTGELF
TRBV28	TRBJ2-4	ASSRGLPGQGYYIQY
TRBV5-8	TRBJ2-2	ASSLFSSGSGELF
TRBV9	TRBJ1-3	ASSPRRLGQGRREAGNTIY
TRBV11-3	TRBJ2-1	ASSTRTSGNNEQF
TRBV10-3	TRBJ1-2	AIRPTTGGYT
TRBV18	TRBJ1-4	ASSQDRPSTNEKLF
TRBV19	TRBJ2-5	ASSWRGGRETQY
TRBV27	TRBJ1-3	ASSLKPQGAPGNTIY
TRBV7-9	TRBJ2-1	SSSLASGGAVEQF
TRBV5-5	TRBJ1-2	ASSSTGAPNYGYT
TRBV7-8	TRBJ2-3	ASSLMQGDQGGTQY
TRBV11-3	TRBJ2-4	ASSGGLVAKNIQY
TRBV18	TRBJ1-3	ASSPPGQVFGNTIY
TRBV7-6	TRBJ2-2	ASSLSTGTGELF
TRBV7-9	TRBJ2-5	ASSWQGVETQY
TRBV9	TRBJ1-1	ASSVGQMNTEAF
TRBV28	TRBJ1-1	AAGVTEAF